One and the same sample provided the 20 T cell receptor beta chains below, sequenced in a study of regulatory T cells in long-lasting Graves disease. Both iRepertoire HTBI primers and Arm-PCR of CDR3 regions were used to build the TCR beta libraries. One entry per CDR3 protein, called by TCRdb with MiXCR from the multiplex PCR reads. The sample contains approximately 400,000 distinct CDR3 sequences, 20% to 25% of which appear only once. The time point was: persistent/refractory GD, antithyroid drugs over 5 years with positive TRAb. Making the TCR library involved RNA that had been extracted from PBMCs. The specimen was peripheral blood mononuclear cells (PBMCs), collected when the disease was refractory, from a patient treated with antithyroid drugs. The receptors derive from a woman between 40 and 55 years old with Graves disease.

This clonotype was recorded many times. V gene TRBV27 combines with J gene TRBJ1-5; no clear D gene. This CDR3 is 15 amino acids long. CDR1 is MNHEY and CDR2 is SMNVEV in the germline V gene (reference sequence). V lost 6 bases to trimming and J lost 2 bases, with 14 bases between them. CDR3 amino acids: CASSQGIGGNQPQHF. The DNA for the CDR3 is TGTGCCAGCAGCCAAGGGATTGGGGGCAATCAGCCCCAGCATTTT.

The rearrangement uses TRBV5-1 and TRBJ1-1; the D is unclear. The germline V gene has CDR1 SGHRS and CDR2 YFSETQ. V was trimmed by 5 bases and J by 0 bases, leaving 14 bases between them. The CDR3 is made up of 15 amino acids. DNA of the CDR3: TGCGCCAGCAGTGATATCGGACGGATGAACACTGAAGCTTTCTTT. It codes for CASSDIGRMNTEAFF. Looking up the rest from reference TRBV5-1 and TRBJ1-1 gives the full variable domain: KAGVTQTPRYLIKTRGQQVTLSCSPISGHRSVSWYQQTPGQGLQFLFEYFSETQRNKGNFPGRFSGRQFSNSRSEMNVSTLELGDSALYLCASSDIGRMNTEAFFGQGTRLTVV.

Many counts were recorded for this clonotype. This chain links TRBV28 with TRBJ2-4; 7 nucleotides agree with TRBD2. The V gene's germline CDR1 is MDHEN and CDR2 SYDVKM. This CDR3 has 13 amino acids. Germline trimming cut 3 bases from V and 7 bases from J; bases unmatched to any gene: 3. CDR3 coding DNA: TGTGCCAGCAGTTTTTTGGGGGGGAACATTCAGTACTTC. Amino acids: CASSFLGGNIQYF.

At least ten counts were recorded for this clonotype. The DNA of the CDR3 is TGTGCCAGCAGTTACAGTCGGGGGGCCTGGGGCTATGGCTACACCTTC. As protein: CASSYSRGAWGYGYTF. V usage is TRBV6-2 or TRBV6-3 and J usage is TRBJ1-2; TRBD1 is a possible D gene (6 bases). The V gene lost 2 bases and the J gene lost 4 bases, with 17 bases spanning the gap. Germline V gives CDR1 MNHEY, CDR2 SVGEGT. The CDR3 length is 16 residues.

V is TRBV4-1 and J is TRBJ2-5; no reliable D call. The V end lost 1 base, the J end lost 2 bases, and 14 bases lay between the germline ends. This CDR3 spans 16 amino acids. In germline, CDR1 is MGHRA, CDR2 YSYEKL. DNA of the CDR3: TGCGCCAGCAGCCAAGGAATAGGGCCAGCTCAAGAGACCCAGTACTTC. This translates into CASSQGIGPAQETQYF.

This clonotype was found many times. The rearrangement links TRBV28 to TRBJ1-5; unclear D gene. V lost 5 bases to trimming and J lost 7 bases, with 6 bases between them. In germline, CDR1 is MDHEN, CDR2 SYDVKM. The CDR3 has 11 residues. The CDR3 bases are TGTGCCAGCAGTCAACAACAGCCCCAGCATTTT. Its translation is CASSQQQPQHF.

This chain links TRBV20-1 with TRBJ2-3, with no clear D. V was shortened by 5 bases and J by 1 base, with 10 bases between the two germline ends. CDR3 length: 13 residues. The germline V gene encodes CDR1 DFQATT and CDR2 SNEGSKA (reference sequence). This CDR3 is CSAPQWGTDTQYF. CDR3 DNA sequence: TGCAGTGCTCCTCAATGGGGCACAGATACGCAGTATTTT.

This clonotype came up many times. The chain joins TRBV2 to TRBJ2-5; D might be TRBD1 (5 bases). The CDR3 loop spans 13 amino acids. Trimming took off 3 bases at V and 7 bases at J, with 12 bases between the two ends. Germline V gives CDR1 SNHLY, CDR2 FYNNEI. In DNA, the CDR3 is TGTGCCAGCAGTGAGGGGCCCGGTGGGACCCAGTACTTC. Its translation: CASSEGPGGTQYF.

As concerns this clonotype: Without the conserved terminal phenylalanine or tryptophan, this CDR3 likely stems from a read error. This chain links TRBV6-2 or TRBV6-3 with TRBJ2-7; TRBD1 aligns across 11 bases. V was clipped by 6 bases and J by 2 bases; unmatched bases: 3. Looked up from germline, CDR1 is MNHEY and CDR2 is SVGEGT. The CDR3 has 14 residues. CDR3 sequence (DNA): TGTGCCAGCAGCTGGACAGGGGGCCCCTACGAGCAGTACCTC. It specifies CASSWTGGPYEQYL.

This clonotype was recorded a few times. The rearrangement joins TRBV11-2 to TRBJ1-6; D possibly corresponds to TRBD1 (6 bases). This CDR3 has 14 amino acids. CDR1 is SGHAT and CDR2 is FQNNGV in the germline V gene. V dropped 7 bases and J dropped 7 bases, with 14 bases sitting between them. Here the CDR3 reads CASTAGQRNSPLHF. The CDR3 bases are TGTGCCAGCACGGCCGGACAGAGAAATTCACCCCTCCACTTT.

The chain is built from TRBV9 and TRBJ1-5; D not resolved. The CDR3 covers 11 residues. CDR1 and CDR2 (germline): SGDLS, YYNGEE. The V and J ends lost 5 bases and 8 bases respectively, with 8 bases between them. The CDR3 spells CASRVVEPQHF. CDR3 coding DNA: TGTGCCAGCAGGGTCGTTGAGCCCCAGCATTTT.

V usage is TRBV18 and J usage is TRBJ1-1, with D perhaps TRBD1 (5 bases). CDR1 and CDR2 (germline): KGHSH, LQKENI. Trimming stripped 3 bases from V and 6 bases from J, with 14 bases between. CDR3 length: 14 residues. CDR3 bases: TGTGCCAGCTCACCGCCCGGACATAAAGCTGAAGCTTTCTTT. This codes for CASSPPGHKAEAFF. The whole variable domain, filled in from reference TRBV18 and TRBJ1-1, reads NAGVMQNPRHLVRRRGQEARLRCSPMKGHSHVYWYRQLPEEGLKFMVYLQKENIIDESGMPKERFSAEFPKEGPSILRIQQVVRGDSAAYFCASSPPGHKAEAFFGQGTRLTVV.

This clonotype came up a few times. The rearrangement uses TRBV28 and TRBJ2-3; the D gene is possibly TRBD2 (5 bases). V lost 2 bases to trimming and J lost 6 bases, with 12 bases between them. Germline-derived CDR1 and CDR2 are MDHEN and SYDVKM. The CDR3 has 14 amino acids. Here the CDR3 reads CASSLRLAGDTQYF. DNA of the CDR3: TGTGCCAGCAGTTTACGGCTAGCCGGCGATACGCAGTATTTT.

This clonotype was picked up many times. The V and J genes are TRBV28 and TRBJ2-7, with D tentatively TRBD2 (5 bases). This CDR3 is 18 amino acids long. Germline-derived CDR1 and CDR2 are MDHEN and SYDVKM. Between the trimmed V and J ends, which lost 6 bases and 0 bases, there was a span of 24 bases. The CDR3 is CASRHPPREVGSSYEQYF. The CDR3 DNA sequence: TGTGCCAGCAGACACCCTCCCCGGGAAGTGGGGAGCTCCTACGAGCAGTACTTC.

This clonotype was observed a handful of times. The chain carries TRBV6-2 or TRBV6-3 and TRBJ2-3; TRBD2 aligns across 8 bases. The CDR3 loop spans 14 amino acids. Germline V lookup: CDR1 MNHEY, CDR2 SVGEGT. V lost 6 bases, J lost 5 bases, and 7 bases stayed unmatched. The CDR3 DNA reads TGTGCCAGCAGGAGAGCGGGAGCTCGAGATACGCAGTATTTT. This gives the protein CASRRAGARDTQYF.

This chain joins TRBV12-3 or TRBV12-4 and TRBJ1-3; no definite D call. The germline V and J ends were trimmed by 2 bases and 3 bases, with 5 bases remaining between them. The CDR3 contains 13 residues. This chain's CDR3 is CASSLNGGNTIYF. The CDR3 nucleotides are TGTGCCAGCAGTTTAAACGGTGGAAACACCATATATTTT.

This clonotype was observed a few times. The junction departs from germline at one end; a sequencing error may be responsible. This chain uses TRBV27 with TRBJ2-1; D gene ambiguous. Germline CDR1 MNHEY, CDR2 SMNVEV (reference sequence). The CDR3 extends over 15 amino acids. CDR3 region: CASSSYPISFNEQFF. The CDR3 DNA follows: TGTGCCAGCAGTTCATACCCGATATCCTTCAATGAGCAGTTCTTC.

This clonotype was found many times. The rearrangement links TRBV29-1 to TRBJ2-5; 8 bases align to TRBD1. The CDR3 is 12 residues long. The germline CDR1 and CDR2 sequences are SQVTM and ANQGSEA. V shed 7 bases, J shed 0 bases, and the junction held 1 base outside the gene matches. The CDR3 loop is CSAGQDQETQYF. The CDR3 region has the DNA TGCAGCGCGGGACAGGACCAAGAGACCCAGTACTTC. The full variable domain, its missing parts supplied by reference TRBV29-1 and TRBJ2-5, is SAVISQKPSRDICQRGTSLTIQCQVDSQVTMMFWYRQQPGQSLTLIATANQGSEATYESGFVIDKFPISRPNLTFSTLTVSNMSPEDSSIYLCSAGQDQETQYFGPGTRLLVL.

The rearrangement joins TRBV20-1 to TRBJ1-2; 8 bases map to TRBD1. The CDR3 runs to 13 residues. V was clipped by 4 bases and J by 4 bases; unmatched bases: 5. Germline CDR1 is DFQATT and CDR2 is SNEGSKA (reference sequence). DNA for the CDR3: TGCAGTGCTACCGGGACAGGAGGCTATGGCTACACCTTC. The encoded protein is CSATGTGGYGYTF.

This clonotype occurred many times. V is TRBV28 and J is TRBJ1-5; no clear D gene. From germline, CDR1 is MDHEN and CDR2 SYDVKM. The CDR3 sequence is 12 residues long. V was shortened by 10 bases and J by 1 base, with 8 bases between the two germline ends. The CDR3 sequence is CATHGSNQPQHF. The CDR3 DNA is TGTGCCACACATGGCAGCAATCAGCCCCAGCATTTT.